A single sample gave rise to the 18 T cell receptor beta chains below, sequenced in a study of cytomegalovirus exposure and HLA in healthy donors. PCR was performed using 60 Vbeta and 13 Jbeta primers. The method was immunoSEQ multiplex PCR; TCRdb's version includes in-frame clones alone and lacks a portion of them. The repertoire holds around 150,000 clones, with approximately 68% as singletons. Sequenced: PBMCs. The receptors shown here come from a man aged 35 to 55 in good health and CMV-seronegative.

The chain uses TRBV7-2 and TRBJ1-2; possibly TRBD1 for D (6 bases). Germline-derived CDR1 and CDR2 are SGHTA and FQGNSA. This CDR3 contains 13 residues. V was cut by 5 bases and J by 4 bases, with 11 bases left in between. CDR3 bases: TGTGCCAGCAGCCGAGGACAGACCTATGGCTACACCTTC. It translates to CASSRGQTYGYTF.

The rearrangement joins TRBV5-1 to TRBJ2-1; 11 bases are shared with TRBD2. The germline gives CDR1 SGHRS, CDR2 YFSETQ. Losses at the gene ends were 4 bases for V and 8 bases for J; bases not matched to a gene: 11. The CDR3 runs 16 residues. CDR3 DNA sequence: TGCGCCAGCAGCCCTCCGATAGCGGGAGGGGTCTATGAGCAGTTCTTC. Translated, it gives CASSPPIAGGVYEQFF.

In DNA, the CDR3 is TGCGCCAGCGGCTATAGACCATACGGGGGAGAGTTGACAGATACGCAGTATTTT. Protein sequence: CASGYRPYGGELTDTQYF. This chain links TRBV4-1 with TRBJ2-3, with TRBD2 as a possible D gene (6 bases). Germline V gives CDR1 MGHRA, CDR2 YSYEKL. V lost 8 bases and J lost 3, with 27 bases in between. The CDR3 totals 18 residues.

The chain employs TRBV6-5 and TRBJ1-2, with D possibly being TRBD1 (5 bases). Trimming removed 2 bases from V and 6 bases from J, with 7 bases in between. The CDR3 is 12 amino acids. Germline values: CDR1 MNHEY, CDR2 SVGAGI. The CDR3 bases are TGTGCCAGCAGTTACAGGGGCCATGGCTACACCTTC. It is translated as CASSYRGHGYTF.

The chain links TRBV28 to TRBJ1-1; TRBD1 matches at 7 bases. From germline, CDR1 is MDHEN and CDR2 SYDVKM. After removal of 0 bases from V and 0 bases from J, the junction contained 7 bases not matched to a gene. The CDR3 runs 17 residues. CDR3 in DNA: TGTGCCAGCAGTTTATGGAGGACAGGCACCATGAACACTGAAGCTTTCTTT. Protein product: CASSLWRTGTMNTEAFF.

This chain joins TRBV19 and TRBJ1-4, with 10 bases fitting TRBD1. The CDR3 length is 15 residues. In germline, CDR1 is LNHDA, CDR2 SQIVND (reference sequence). J lost 4 bases, V lost 5 bases, and 4 bases had no gene match. The chain's CDR3 is CASSPRTGGNEKLFF. The CDR3 bases are TGTGCCAGTAGTCCGAGGACAGGGGGTAATGAAAAACTGTTTTTT.

The chain employs TRBV6-6 and TRBJ2-7; 9 nucleotides agree with TRBD1. V shed 0 bases and J 3 bases; nucleotides not matched to a gene: 3. CDR1 is MNHNY and CDR2 is SVGAGI in the germline V gene (reference sequence). The CDR3 covers 15 residues. The CDR3 sequence: CASSYSPGQGYEQYF. The CDR3, as DNA: TGTGCCAGCAGTTACTCACCGGGACAGGGCTACGAGCAGTACTTC.

The chain combines TRBV4-3 with TRBJ2-5, with 8 positions matching TRBD2. The V gene end was trimmed by 0 bases and the J gene end by 5 bases; junction bases not matched to a gene: 8. From germline, CDR1 is LGHNA and CDR2 YSLEER. There are 16 residues in the CDR3. CDR3 in DNA: TGCGCCAGCAGCCAAGATTGGACGGGGGGGTGGGAGACCCAGTACTTC. This gives the protein CASSQDWTGGWETQYF.

The CDR3 DNA reads TGTGCCAGCAGCCCCCACAGGGGTAAAGGCACCGGGGAGCTGTTTTTT. This codes for CASSPHRGKGTGELFF. The gene calls are TRBV14 and TRBJ2-2; 7 bases align to TRBD1. This CDR3 contains 16 residues. From germline, CDR1 is SGHDN and CDR2 FVKESK. The J segment lost 4 bases and the V segment lost 4 bases, leaving 9 bases of the junction unmatched.

The chain uses TRBV9 and TRBJ2-3; 7 bases are a match to TRBD1. Trimming cost V 5 bases and J 0 bases; bases outside gene matches: 3. The CDR3 loop spans 14 amino acids. Germline CDR1 SGDLS, CDR2 YYNGEE. CDR3 sequence (DNA): TGTGCCAGCAGAGGACAGGTGAGCACAGATACGCAGTATTTT. Translated, it gives CASRGQVSTDTQYF.

This CDR3 reads CASSADPGHRKSSYNEQFF. The DNA for the CDR3 is TGTGCCAGCAGTGCGGACCCGGGACACCGGAAAAGCTCCTACAATGAGCAGTTCTTC. The chain employs TRBV6-1 and TRBJ2-1, with D perhaps matching TRBD1 (6 bases). V dropped 4 bases and J dropped 0 bases, with 22 bases sitting between them. CDR1 and CDR2 from the germline V gene are MNHNS and SASEGT. The CDR3 is 19 amino acids.

This clone was detected only once. The rearrangement joins TRBV2 to TRBJ2-3; TRBD2 is a possible D gene (5 bases). Per germline, CDR1 SNHLY and CDR2 FYNNEI. There are 15 residues in the CDR3. V gave up 2 bases and J gave up 0 bases, with 9 bases separating them. CDR3 amino acids: CASSESGFSTDTQYF. In DNA form, the CDR3 reads TGTGCCAGCAGTGAATCGGGGTTTAGCACAGATACGCAGTATTTT.

This chain joins TRBV9 and TRBJ1-1; D uncertain. The germline V gene encodes CDR1 SGDLS and CDR2 YYNGEE. The V gene lost 0 bases and the J gene lost 5 bases, with 14 bases spanning the gap. The CDR3 is 15 amino acids. The CDR3 bases are TGTGCCAGCAGCGTAGACCCCACGGCGAGGACTGAAGCTTTCTTT. Amino acid sequence: CASSVDPTARTEAFF.

The V and J genes are TRBV25-1 and TRBJ2-7, with a weak D call TRBD2 (5 bases). The CDR3 extends over 13 amino acids. The V end lost 8 bases, the J end lost 1 base, and 12 bases lay between the germline ends. Looked up from germline, CDR1 is MGHDK and CDR2 is SYGVNS. CDR3 DNA: TGTGCCAGCCGGACGGAGGCTTCCTACGAGCAGTACTTC. Its translation is CASRTEASYEQYF.

The table lists this clone with a few counts. The rearrangement uses TRBV7-6 and TRBJ2-3; the match to TRBD2 covers 8 bases. Germline CDR1 SGHVS, CDR2 FNYEAQ. With 0 bases clipped from V and 8 bases from J, the junction kept 10 bases outside the gene matches. This CDR3 is built from 16 residues. The CDR3: CASSLAAGVFSGTQYF. DNA for the CDR3: TGTGCCAGCAGCTTAGCAGCGGGAGTCTTTAGCGGTACGCAGTATTTT.

The chain links TRBV7-6 to TRBJ1-5; D call uncertain. The germline V and J ends were trimmed by 0 bases and 9 bases, with 9 bases remaining between them. The CDR3 spans 13 residues. Germline-derived CDR1 and CDR2 are SGHVS and FNYEAQ. The CDR3 is CASSLARERPQHF. The DNA of the CDR3 is TGTGCCAGCAGCTTAGCGCGGGAAAGGCCCCAGCATTTT.

The chain employs TRBV13 and TRBJ2-1; weak D call: TRBD1 (6 bases). The CDR3 sequence is 16 residues long. Germline values: CDR1 PRHDT, CDR2 FYEKMQ (reference sequence). V lost 4 bases, J lost 1 base, and 14 bases lay in between. The CDR3 here is CASSSNRVKSYNEQFF. The CDR3 region has the DNA TGTGCCAGCAGCTCCAACAGGGTTAAGTCCTACAATGAGCAGTTCTTC.

This chain joins TRBV10-3 and TRBJ2-7; 8 bases line up with TRBD2. Germline V CDR1 and CDR2: ENHRY, SYGVKD. Unmatched junction bases numbered 9, after V lost 11 bases and J lost 0 bases. CDR3 length: 14 amino acids. In DNA form, the CDR3 reads TGTGCCGTTACTAGCGGACAAAGCTCCTACGAGCAGTACTTC. Amino acid sequence: CAVTSGQSSYEQYF.